The 29 T cell receptor beta chains reported below all come from one sample, sequenced in a study of chemoradiotherapy in HPV16-positive cancers. Here immunoSEQ multiplex PCR was the method, and the copy in TCRdb shows in-frame clones only, minus some. The sample records about 12,000 clones, 70% to 90% being singletons. Specimen: blood, collected from a patient who underwent chemoradiotherapy. The receptor set was obtained from a human donor with HPV-associated anogenital cancer.

The chain is built from TRBV29-1 and TRBJ2-6, with 9 bases identical to TRBD1. Germline CDR1 reads SQVTM; CDR2 reads ANQGSEA. With V trimmed by 4 bases and J by 1 base, 5 bases remained unmatched. The CDR3 extends over 16 amino acids. This CDR3 reads CSVGGQGLSGANVLTF. CDR3 coding DNA: TGCAGCGTTGGGGGACAGGGTCTTTCTGGGGCCAACGTCCTGACTTTC.

The genes are TRBV4-1 and TRBJ2-3; TRBD2 matches at 7 bases. This CDR3 is built from 16 residues. J lost 1 base, V lost 10 bases, and 14 bases had no gene match. Germline V lookup: CDR1 MGHRA, CDR2 YSYEKL. The CDR3 spells CATTRGSSGGTDTQYF. DNA for the CDR3: TGCGCCACCACCCGAGGTTCTAGCGGCGGCACAGATACGCAGTATTTT.

The CDR3 sequence: CSATGQAFSYNEQFF. In DNA, the CDR3 is TGCAGCGCCACGGGACAGGCCTTCTCCTACAATGAGCAGTTCTTC. The chain employs TRBV29-1 and TRBJ2-1; 8 bases line up with TRBD1. CDR3 length: 15 amino acids. Germline V CDR1 and CDR2: SQVTM, ANQGSEA. Trimming cost V 7 bases and J 0 bases; bases outside gene matches: 8.

The rearrangement uses TRBV4-1 and TRBJ2-7, with 8 bases matching TRBD2. CDR1 and CDR2 (germline): MGHRA, YSYEKL. The V segment lost 0 bases and the J segment 0 bases; nucleotides outside the gene matches: 4. The CDR3 is 16 amino acids. The CDR3 region has the DNA TGCGCCAGCAGCCAAGATTCGGGGGGGGACTCCTACGAGCAGTACTTC. Translated, it gives CASSQDSGGDSYEQYF.

The gene calls are TRBV5-6 and TRBJ2-2, with 7 positions matching TRBD1. The germline V gene encodes CDR1 SGHDT and CDR2 YYEEEE. Trimming cost V 2 bases and J 6 bases; bases outside gene matches: 7. CDR3 length equals 15 residues. CDR3 residues: CASSFKGAIAGELFF. In DNA, the CDR3 is TGTGCCAGCAGCTTCAAGGGGGCTATCGCCGGGGAGCTGTTTTTT.

This chain uses TRBV30 with TRBJ2-7; D possibly corresponds to TRBD1 (5 bases). Germline V gene data show CDR1 as GTSNPN and CDR2 as SVGIG (reference sequence). CDR3 length equals 13 residues. V was pared by 5 bases and J by 0 bases, with 11 bases between. CDR3 loop: CAWGHSLSYEQYF. CDR3 nucleotide sequence: TGTGCCTGGGGACATTCCCTCTCCTACGAGCAGTACTTC.

The chain carries TRBV11-3 and TRBJ2-1; 14 nucleotides agree with TRBD2. CDR3 size: 15 residues. The germline gives CDR1 SGHNT, CDR2 YENEEA. V was pared by 1 base and J by 7 bases, with 0 bases of the junction left unmatched. This chain's CDR3 is CASSLGLAGGNEQFF. As DNA, the CDR3 is TGTGCCAGCAGCTTAGGACTAGCGGGGGGGAATGAGCAGTTCTTC.

This chain connects TRBV6-4 to TRBJ2-1; the match to TRBD2 covers 7 bases. Germline CDR1 MRHNA, CDR2 SNTAGT. The CDR3 runs 13 residues. Losses at the gene ends were 6 bases for V and 5 bases for J; bases not matched to a gene: 4. CDR3 residues: CASSAGVNNEQFF. The CDR3 DNA reads as TGTGCCAGCAGCGCGGGGGTTAACAATGAGCAGTTCTTC.

The rearrangement uses TRBV20-1 and TRBJ1-3; D is unresolved. CDR1 DFQATT and CDR2 SNEGSKA come from the germline V gene (reference sequence). The CDR3 covers 11 residues. V lost 3 bases and J 8 bases, leaving 8 bases between the germline ends. The CDR3 region is CSASVEYTIYF. DNA for the CDR3: TGCAGTGCTAGTGTGGAGTACACCATATATTTT.

The CDR3 DNA is TGTGCCAGCAGCTTAGGAGTGGCCACTGAAGCTTTCTTT. It translates to CASSLGVATEAFF. This chain connects TRBV7-8 to TRBJ1-1; D is undetermined. The CDR3 runs 13 residues. V was trimmed by 1 base and J by 4 bases, leaving 7 bases between them. Germline V gives CDR1 SGHVS, CDR2 FQNEAQ.

The chain couples TRBV5-1 to TRBJ1-1; D is unresolved. The germline V and J ends were trimmed by 3 bases and 1 base, with 10 bases remaining between them. Germline-derived CDR1 and CDR2 are SGHRS and YFSETQ. CDR3 length: 14 residues. CDR3 loop: CASSWGIGNTEAFF. The CDR3 nucleotides are TGCGCCAGCAGCTGGGGAATTGGGAACACTGAAGCTTTCTTT.

The V call is TRBV6-1, the J call TRBJ1-1; 10 bases line up with TRBD1. V lost 5 bases to trimming and J lost 5 bases; unmatched junction nucleotides: 8. In germline, CDR1 is MNHNS, CDR2 SASEGT. The CDR3 loop spans 15 amino acids. Here the CDR3 reads CASSQDRGRRTEAFF. The CDR3 DNA reads TGTGCCAGCAGTCAAGACAGGGGGCGTAGAACTGAAGCTTTCTTT.

Only one count was recorded for this clone. V gene TRBV25-1 combines with J gene TRBJ1-1; possibly TRBD1 for D (6 bases). The CDR3 totals 13 residues. Germline V gives CDR1 MGHDK, CDR2 SYGVNS. Trimming pared 7 bases from V and 4 bases from J, leaving 13 bases between. The CDR3 DNA follows: TGTGCCAGCACGGGCGGGGGGCCCACTGAAGCTTTCTTT. Translated: CASTGGGPTEAFF.

This CDR3 is CASSPSVGREQYV. In DNA, the CDR3 is TGTGCCAGCAGCCCCTCAGTCGGTCGGGAGCAGTACGTC. V usage is TRBV7-9 and J usage is TRBJ2-7; D gene uncertain. The ends were cut back, 5 bases at V and 7 bases at J, with 15 bases in the middle. This CDR3 is 13 amino acids long. Per germline, CDR1 SEHNR and CDR2 FQNEAQ (reference sequence).

The CDR3: CASSPSISRDEKLFF. CDR3 nucleotide sequence: TGTGCCAGCAGTCCCTCGATCTCACGGGATGAAAAACTGTTTTTT. This chain joins TRBV6-5 and TRBJ1-4; D not resolved. Germline CDR1 reads MNHEY; CDR2 reads SVGAGI. Trimming stripped 5 bases from V and 6 bases from J, with 16 bases between. The CDR3 loop spans 15 amino acids.

The rearrangement uses TRBV2 and TRBJ1-6, with D possibly TRBD1 on 6 matching bases. V was trimmed by 6 bases and J by 6 bases, leaving 15 bases between them. Germline lookup yields CDR1 SNHLY and CDR2 FYNNEI. The CDR3 is made up of 15 amino acids. CDR3 nucleotide sequence: TGTGCCAGCAGGGGACGGACAGTGATTAATTCACCCCTCCACTTT. Translation: CASRGRTVINSPLHF.

V usage is TRBV19 and J usage is TRBJ2-6, with 12 bases that match TRBD1. Germline-derived CDR1 and CDR2 are LNHDA and SQIVND (reference sequence). The V and J ends lost 5 bases and 4 bases, in that order; junction bases with no gene match: 12. This CDR3 has 19 amino acids. The CDR3 loop reads CASSSRGQGAVTGANVLTF. DNA of the CDR3: TGTGCCAGTAGTTCTAGGGGACAGGGGGCTGTTACCGGGGCCAACGTCCTGACTTTC.

The chain carries TRBV5-5 and TRBJ1-2, with D possibly being TRBD1 (6 bases). CDR1 and CDR2 from the germline V gene are SGHKS and YYEKEE (reference sequence). The CDR3 is 15 residues long. The V and J ends lost 0 bases and 2 bases respectively, with 11 bases between them. The CDR3 loop is CASSLEGGENYGYTF. The DNA for the CDR3 is TGTGCCAGCAGCTTGGAAGGGGGGGAAAACTATGGCTACACCTTC.

This clone appeared a few times. The chain uses TRBV27 and TRBJ2-7; 7 nucleotides line up with TRBD1. This CDR3 has 13 amino acids. The germline CDR1 and CDR2 sequences are MNHEY and SMNVEV (reference sequence). Trimming removed 4 bases from V and 9 bases from J; junction bases left unmatched: 9. The CDR3 DNA follows: TGTGCCAGCAGTTCGACAGGGTCGGCGGTGCAGTACGTC. Protein: CASSSTGSAVQYV.

V is TRBV19 and J is TRBJ2-3; TRBD1 agrees at 7 bases. CDR3 size: 12 residues. J gave up 2 bases and V 7 bases, and 0 bases lay outside the gene matches. Germline CDR1 LNHDA, CDR2 SQIVND (reference sequence). The chain's CDR3 is CASKGATDTQYF. For the CDR3, the DNA is TGTGCCAGTAAGGGGGCCACAGATACGCAGTATTTT. Filled out from reference TRBV19 and TRBJ2-3, the complete variable domain reads DGGITQSPKYLFRKEGQNVTLSCEQNLNHDAMYWYRQDPGQGLRLIYYSQIVNDFQKGDIAEGYSVSREKKESFPLTVTSAQKNPTAFYLCASKGATDTQYFGPGTRLTVL.

The chain links TRBV7-2 to TRBJ1-5; tentatively, D is TRBD1 (6 bases). This CDR3 spans 16 amino acids. V lost 4 bases and J lost 1, with 14 bases in between. Germline V lookup: CDR1 SGHTA, CDR2 FQGNSA. CDR3 sequence: CASSSSGHLSNQPQHF. CDR3 nucleotide sequence: TGTGCCAGCAGCTCATCGGGACACCTAAGCAATCAGCCCCAGCATTTT.

The table lists this clone with a few counts. This rearrangement joins TRBV28 to TRBJ1-2; D is possibly TRBD1 (5 bases). V lost 6 bases and J lost 4, with 12 bases in between. The CDR3 is 13 amino acids. CDR1 and CDR2 from the germline V gene are MDHEN and SYDVKM. The CDR3 loop is CASSTDSFYGYTF. In nucleotides, the CDR3 is TGTGCCAGCAGCACCGACAGCTTCTATGGCTACACCTTC.

This clone has only one observation. The chain recombines TRBV6-1 with TRBJ1-5; TRBD1 is a possible D gene (5 bases). CDR1 is MNHNS, CDR2 SASEGT, per germline. The V and J ends lost 1 base and 0 bases respectively, with 16 bases between them. CDR3 length: 18 residues. The CDR3 DNA follows: TGTGCCAGCAGTGAAGGGGGCTCGGGACGAAATAGCAATCAGCCCCAGCATTTT. Encoded protein: CASSEGGSGRNSNQPQHF.

The J gene is TRBJ2-1, the V gene TRBV7-9; D may be TRBD1 or TRBD2 (6 bases each). CDR1 is SEHNR and CDR2 is FQNEAQ in the germline V gene (reference sequence). V was cut by 6 bases and J by 3 bases, with 18 bases left in between. This CDR3 region has 16 residues. The DNA of the CDR3 is TGTGCCAGCAGGCGATGGGTGGGGGGCTTCTACAATGAGCAGTTCTTC. It is translated as CASRRWVGGFYNEQFF.

This rearrangement joins TRBV27 to TRBJ2-1; perhaps TRBD1 as D (6 bases). Germline CDR1 is MNHEY and CDR2 is SMNVEV (reference sequence). V lost 8 bases and J lost 8, with 10 bases in between. The length of the CDR3 is 11 residues. CDR3 sequence reads: CASRRGYEQFF. CDR3 DNA: TGTGCCAGCCGTAGGGGGTATGAGCAGTTCTTC.

This clone occurred once. The gene calls are TRBV7-9 and TRBJ1-1; D uncertain. There are 12 residues in the CDR3. Between the trimmed V and J ends, which lost 1 base and 8 bases, there was a span of 8 bases. Germline assignment: CDR1 SEHNR and CDR2 FQNEAQ (reference sequence). The CDR3: CASSLETQEAFF. The DNA for the CDR3 is TGTGCCAGCAGCTTAGAAACGCAAGAAGCTTTCTTT.

The genes are TRBV6-5 and TRBJ1-5, with a tentative D call TRBD1 (6 bases). The germline V gene encodes CDR1 MNHEY and CDR2 SVGAGI. CDR3 size: 11 residues. V shed 2 bases and J shed 11 bases, with 7 bases lying between them. The CDR3 coding sequence is TGTGCCAGCAGTTACGGGGGCGCCCAGCATTTT. As protein: CASSYGGAQHF.

V usage is TRBV30 and J usage is TRBJ1-3; D not resolved. With 5 bases removed from V and 2 bases from J, the gap between germline ends came to 4 bases. The germline V gene encodes CDR1 GTSNPN and CDR2 SVGIG (reference sequence). The CDR3 is 11 amino acids. The DNA for the CDR3 is TGTGCCTGGGGGCCTGGAAACACCATATATTTT. It codes for CAWGPGNTIYF.

This chain uses TRBV7-3 with TRBJ2-1; weak D call: TRBD2 (6 bases). Germline V lookup: CDR1 SGHTA, CDR2 FQGTGA. V shed 5 bases and J shed 0 bases, with 11 bases lying between them. There are 15 residues in the CDR3. Here the CDR3 DNA reads TGTGCCAGCAGCATAGCGGAGAGCTCCTACAATGAGCAGTTCTTC. It specifies CASSIAESSYNEQFF.